The next 6 T cell receptor beta chains were all read from a single sample in a study of PD-L1 blockade in urothelial cancer. The time point denotes: pretreatment peripheral blood. TCRdb's table, derived via immunoSEQ multiplex PCR, lists solely in-frame clones and lacks some. The table records fewer than 95,000 clones, less than 90% of them present only once. The sequenced sample was PBMCs, obtained around atezolizumab (anti-PD-L1) treatment. These receptors were taken from a man aged 55 to 70 with urothelial cancer.

Comments on this clone: Compared with germline, one end of the junction differs, possibly owing to a read error. The rearrangement links TRBV5-4 to TRBJ1-2, with TRBD1 matching 7 bases. CDR1 is SGHNT and CDR2 is YYREEE in the germline V gene (reference sequence). This CDR3 contains 13 residues. The DNA for the CDR3 is TGTGCCAGCAGGTTGGGGACAGTCTATGGCTACACCTTC. This gives the protein CASRLGTVYGYTF. Full variable domain (outside the CDR3, taken from reference TRBV5-4 and TRBJ1-2): ETGVTQSPTHLIKTRGQQVTLRCSSQSGHNTVSWYQQALGQGPQFIFQYYREEENGRGNFPPRFSGLQFPNYSSELNVNALELDDSALYLCASRLGTVYGYTFGSGTRLTVV.

The J gene is TRBJ2-1, the V gene TRBV13; 15 bases map to TRBD2. Trimming took 6 bases from V and 2 from J; bases not matched to a gene: 5. This CDR3 spans 17 amino acids. Germline V CDR1 and CDR2: PRHDT, FYEKMQ (reference sequence). In DNA, the CDR3 is TGTGCCAGCAGGGAGCGGACTAGCGGGGGGGCCTACAATGAGCAGTTCTTC. Translating gives CASRERTSGGAYNEQFF.

About this clone: Other DNA variants within this sample encode the same CDR3. The genes are TRBV6-5 and TRBJ1-2, with TRBD1 matching over 11 bases. This CDR3 contains 14 residues. Per germline, CDR1 MNHEY and CDR2 SVGAGI. The V segment lost 6 bases and the J segment 8 bases; nucleotides outside the gene matches: 8. The chain's CDR3 is CASRRDRGARGYTF. As DNA, the CDR3 is TGTGCCAGCAGGCGGGACAGGGGGGCTAGGGGCTACACCTTC.

The rearrangement joins TRBV11-2 to TRBJ2-3; 11 nucleotides agree with TRBD2. CDR3 length: 14 amino acids. CDR1 and CDR2 (germline): SGHAT, FQNNGV. Trimming took 4 bases from V and 4 from J; bases not matched to a gene: 1. Here the CDR3 DNA reads TGTGCCAGCAGCTCACTAGCGGGAGCAGATACGCAGTATTTT. Translation gives CASSSLAGADTQYF.

The gene calls are TRBV28 and TRBJ1-5; 12 bases fit TRBD1. The trim removed 7 bases at V and 6 bases at J, leaving 7 bases unmatched. This CDR3 is 15 amino acids long. Germline CDR1 is MDHEN and CDR2 is SYDVKM. In DNA, the CDR3 is TGTGCCAGCAACGTACCGGGACAGGGGGCTCAGCCCCAGCATTTT. Translation: CASNVPGQGAQPQHF.

The chain has TRBV5-4 and TRBJ2-5; TRBD2 matches 7 bases. V was pared by 0 bases and J by 5 bases, with 4 bases of the junction left unmatched. Germline CDR1 reads SGHNT; CDR2 reads YYREEE (reference sequence). The CDR3 is made up of 14 amino acids. Here the CDR3 DNA reads TGTGCCAGCAGCTTGGGGACTAGTTGGGAGACCCAGTACTTC. Translated: CASSLGTSWETQYF.